These T cell receptor beta chains were read from a single sample in a study of T cell changes during pregnancy in multiple sclerosis. The assay was immunoSEQ multiplex PCR, and TCRdb's table has in-frame clones only and misses some. The table has fewer than 65,000 clones, about nine tenths seen once. Sequencing was performed on CD4+ T cells from peripheral blood mononuclear cells, taken in the first trimester of pregnancy. Receptors were obtained from a female donor with multiple sclerosis, enrolled in a pregnancy study. Each CDR3 is given with its conserved first and last residue. The D gene is left open where the match is weak. Size values are once, few and many counts, or a class for expanded clones, and some rows have none.

size	V	J	D	DNA	CDR3
once	TRBV19	TRBJ2-7	TRBD1	TGTGCCAGTAGTATAGTTTGGGCAGGGGGCTACGAGCAGTACTTC	CASSIVWAGGYEQYF
-	TRBV7-3	TRBJ1-1	-	TGTGCCAGCAGCCCCCACTCGGGGGGTCGGAAAGCCGGGAACACTGAAGCTTTCTTT	CASSPHSGGRKAGNTEAFF
-	TRBV7-3	TRBJ2-5	-	TGTGCCAGCAGCCAACTAGCACAAGAGACCCAGTACTTC	CASSQLAQETQYF
once	TRBV29-1	TRBJ1-2	TRBD1	TGCAGCGTTGTCTGGGACAGGGGTTTGCACACCTTC	CSVVWDRGLHTF
-	TRBV2	TRBJ2-2	-	TGTGCCAGCAGTGAAGCAGGGGTCGGCGGGGAGCTGTTTTTT	CASSEAGVGGELFF
-	TRBV15	TRBJ1-5	-	TGTGCCACCAGCGCAGGGAGGGATCAGCCCCAGCATTTT	CATSAGRDQPQHF
-	TRBV25-1	TRBJ1-1	-	TGTGCCAGCAGTGAATATAGGGGATTGAACACTGAAGCTTTCTTT	CASSEYRGLNTEAFF
-	TRBV5-5	TRBJ1-6	-	TGTGCCAGCAGCTTGTTTCATTTGCAGGGAACAAGTTCACCCCTCCACTTT	CASSLFHLQGTSSPLHF
-	TRBV5-6	TRBJ2-7	-	TGTGCCAGCAGCTTACCGGCAGGTACCTACGAGCAGTACTTC	CASSLPAGTYEQYF
-	TRBV7-8	TRBJ1-5	-	TGTGCCAGCAGCTTAGGACAAACAGGGTACCAGCCCCAGCATTTT	CASSLGQTGYQPQHF
-	TRBV9	TRBJ2-5	TRBD1	TGTGCCAGCAGCGTAGGGACAGGGGGAGGAGAGACCCAGTACTTC	CASSVGTGGGETQYF
-	TRBV6-6	TRBJ2-5	TRBD1	TGTGCCAGCAGTATACAGGGGCGAGAGACCCAGTACTTC	CASSIQGRETQYF
-	TRBV4-3	TRBJ1-1	TRBD1	TGCGCCAGCAGCTACCGACAGGGGGCAGGGAACACTGAAGCTTTCTTT	CASSYRQGAGNTEAFF
-	TRBV5-4	TRBJ2-5	-	TGTGCCAGCAGCTTGATCGGGGAGACCCAGTACTTC	CASSLIGETQYF
-	TRBV7-7	TRBJ2-3	-	TGTGCTAGCAGCCCGACTGGCACAGATACGCAGTATTTT	CASSPTGTDTQYF
-	TRBV7-3	TRBJ2-3	TRBD2	TGTGCCAGCAGCTTAGGACTAGCGGGGGCAGATACGCAGTATTTT	CASSLGLAGADTQYF
once	TRBV4-3	TRBJ2-4	TRBD1	TGCGCCAGCAGCCCGACCCCGGGACAGGGGGCCATTCAGTACTTC	CASSPTPGQGAIQYF
medium-sized	TRBV11-2	TRBJ2-7	TRBD2	TGTGCCAGCAGCTTCACTAGCGGGGGGGTACCCTACGAGCAGTACTTC	CASSFTSGGVPYEQYF
-	TRBV15	TRBJ1-5	TRBD1	TGTGCCACCAGCAACGGACAGGACCATCAGCCCCAGCATTTT	CATSNGQDHQPQHF
-	TRBV11-1	TRBJ1-2	-	TGTGCCAGCAGCCTTCAGGTTACCTATGGCTACACCTTC	CASSLQVTYGYTF
-	TRBV5-6	TRBJ1-2	TRBD1	TGTGCCAGCAGCTATACCGGGACAGGGATCGGCTATGGCTACACCTTC	CASSYTGTGIGYGYTF
-	TRBV16	TRBJ1-2	-	TGTGCCAGCAGCCTCTACAGGGAGCTCTATGGCTACACCTTC	CASSLYRELYGYTF
few	TRBV30	TRBJ1-1	TRBD1	TGTGCCTTCGGACAGGACGTCTTCACTGAAGCTTTCTTT	CAFGQDVFTEAFF
few	TRBV19	TRBJ1-6	TRBD1	TGTGCCAGTAGTACGACCGGAGGGACAGGTAGAAACCATAATTCACCCCTCCACTTT	CASSTTGGTGRNHNSPLHF
-	TRBV6-1	TRBJ2-3	-	TGTGCCAGCACCAGGGGCTTAAGCACAGATACGCAGTATTTT	CASTRGLSTDTQYF
-	TRBV9	TRBJ2-3	-	TGTGCCAGCAGCACGGGGGGCCGGAGCACAGATACGCAGTATTTT	CASSTGGRSTDTQYF
-	TRBV5-4	TRBJ2-3	TRBD1	TGTGCCAGCAGTCCTACAGGGGTGACAGATACGCAGTATTTT	CASSPTGVTDTQYF
-	TRBV7-3	TRBJ1-2	TRBD1	TGTGCCAGCAGCTTACTTGGGACAGCGGTGGGCTACACCTTC	CASSLLGTAVGYTF
-	TRBV29-1	TRBJ1-2	TRBD1	TGCAGCGGGAGGGAGGGCAGGGGGCTTTCTGGCTACACCTTC	CSGREGRGLSGYTF
-	TRBV30	TRBJ1-2	TRBD1	TGTGCCTGGAGCGAGAGCGGGACAGGGGTCTACACCTTC	CAWSESGTGVYTF
-	TRBV19	TRBJ1-5	-	TGTGCCAGTAGTATCTCGGGGACTGGCAATCAGCCCCAGCATTTT	CASSISGTGNQPQHF
-	TRBV11-2	TRBJ2-3	-	TGTGCCAGCAGCTTAGATCTAGGGGTAGATACGCAGTATTTT	CASSLDLGVDTQYF
-	TRBV15	TRBJ1-3	TRBD1	TGTGCCACCAGCAGAGACACCAGGGGGCCATCGATTGGAAACACCATATATTTT	CATSRDTRGPSIGNTIYF
-	TRBV7-3	TRBJ2-7	-	TGTGCCAGCAGCTCGGGTCCTGGGGCGTACGAGCAGTACTTC	CASSSGPGAYEQYF
-	TRBV2	TRBJ2-3	TRBD2	TGTGCCGGGCTCACTAGCGGCCTGAGGTATACGCAGTATTTT	CAGLTSGLRYTQYF
-	TRBV29-1	TRBJ1-6	TRBD1	TGCAGCGTAATGACAGGGTACGGTTCACCCCTCCACTTT	CSVMTGYGSPLHF
-	TRBV7-3	TRBJ2-3	-	TGTGCCAGCAGCTTAAGCCCGGGGGCAGATACGCAGTATTTT	CASSLSPGADTQYF
-	TRBV29-1	TRBJ1-1	-	TGCAGCGTCGGACTGATGAACACTGAAGCTTTCTTT	CSVGLMNTEAFF
-	TRBV4-3	TRBJ2-4	-	TGCGCCAGCAGCCAAGAACGGGGGGCCGCATTGAACATTCAGTACTTC	CASSQERGAALNIQYF
-	TRBV5-1	TRBJ2-5	TRBD2	TGCGCCAGCAGCTATAGCGGGGGAGGAGAGACCCAGTACTTC	CASSYSGGGETQYF
few	TRBV27	TRBJ1-1	-	TGTGCCAGCAGTTTTAGGGGCCAGGGTGCAGCTTTCTTT	CASSFRGQGAAFF